What follows describes a single TCR beta chain. Original processing notes: Amplified reference gene primers provided the basis for estimating nucleated cell counts. The table came from immunoSEQ multiplex PCR; TCRdb's copy has only in-frame clones and leaves some out. Clone size and the V and J calls come from that table; the DNA yielded D and trimming. The repertoire consists of tens of thousands of clones, with roughly 90% occurring once and the leading ten covering around an eighth. The data originate from a study of blood T cell repertoires in COVID-19. Turning to the study itself: The United States, Italy and Spain were the sources of the acute and convalescent COVID-19 samples. From T cells, B-cell-depleted T cells, or PBMCs came the material, which was cDNA or gDNA.

From germline, CDR1 is ENHRY and CDR2 SYGVKD. This CDR3 has 13 residues. V dropped 5 bases and J dropped 2; count of bases not matched to a gene: 2. The clonotype comes from a man aged 65 to 79 with acute or convalescent COVID-19. The rearrangement joins TRBV10-3 to TRBJ2-5; 7 positions match TRBD1. The sample taken for sequencing was peripheral blood. The CDR3 sequence: CAISRQGQETQYF. The CDR3 bases are TGTGCCATCAGTAGACAGGGTCAAGAGACCCAGTACTTC.